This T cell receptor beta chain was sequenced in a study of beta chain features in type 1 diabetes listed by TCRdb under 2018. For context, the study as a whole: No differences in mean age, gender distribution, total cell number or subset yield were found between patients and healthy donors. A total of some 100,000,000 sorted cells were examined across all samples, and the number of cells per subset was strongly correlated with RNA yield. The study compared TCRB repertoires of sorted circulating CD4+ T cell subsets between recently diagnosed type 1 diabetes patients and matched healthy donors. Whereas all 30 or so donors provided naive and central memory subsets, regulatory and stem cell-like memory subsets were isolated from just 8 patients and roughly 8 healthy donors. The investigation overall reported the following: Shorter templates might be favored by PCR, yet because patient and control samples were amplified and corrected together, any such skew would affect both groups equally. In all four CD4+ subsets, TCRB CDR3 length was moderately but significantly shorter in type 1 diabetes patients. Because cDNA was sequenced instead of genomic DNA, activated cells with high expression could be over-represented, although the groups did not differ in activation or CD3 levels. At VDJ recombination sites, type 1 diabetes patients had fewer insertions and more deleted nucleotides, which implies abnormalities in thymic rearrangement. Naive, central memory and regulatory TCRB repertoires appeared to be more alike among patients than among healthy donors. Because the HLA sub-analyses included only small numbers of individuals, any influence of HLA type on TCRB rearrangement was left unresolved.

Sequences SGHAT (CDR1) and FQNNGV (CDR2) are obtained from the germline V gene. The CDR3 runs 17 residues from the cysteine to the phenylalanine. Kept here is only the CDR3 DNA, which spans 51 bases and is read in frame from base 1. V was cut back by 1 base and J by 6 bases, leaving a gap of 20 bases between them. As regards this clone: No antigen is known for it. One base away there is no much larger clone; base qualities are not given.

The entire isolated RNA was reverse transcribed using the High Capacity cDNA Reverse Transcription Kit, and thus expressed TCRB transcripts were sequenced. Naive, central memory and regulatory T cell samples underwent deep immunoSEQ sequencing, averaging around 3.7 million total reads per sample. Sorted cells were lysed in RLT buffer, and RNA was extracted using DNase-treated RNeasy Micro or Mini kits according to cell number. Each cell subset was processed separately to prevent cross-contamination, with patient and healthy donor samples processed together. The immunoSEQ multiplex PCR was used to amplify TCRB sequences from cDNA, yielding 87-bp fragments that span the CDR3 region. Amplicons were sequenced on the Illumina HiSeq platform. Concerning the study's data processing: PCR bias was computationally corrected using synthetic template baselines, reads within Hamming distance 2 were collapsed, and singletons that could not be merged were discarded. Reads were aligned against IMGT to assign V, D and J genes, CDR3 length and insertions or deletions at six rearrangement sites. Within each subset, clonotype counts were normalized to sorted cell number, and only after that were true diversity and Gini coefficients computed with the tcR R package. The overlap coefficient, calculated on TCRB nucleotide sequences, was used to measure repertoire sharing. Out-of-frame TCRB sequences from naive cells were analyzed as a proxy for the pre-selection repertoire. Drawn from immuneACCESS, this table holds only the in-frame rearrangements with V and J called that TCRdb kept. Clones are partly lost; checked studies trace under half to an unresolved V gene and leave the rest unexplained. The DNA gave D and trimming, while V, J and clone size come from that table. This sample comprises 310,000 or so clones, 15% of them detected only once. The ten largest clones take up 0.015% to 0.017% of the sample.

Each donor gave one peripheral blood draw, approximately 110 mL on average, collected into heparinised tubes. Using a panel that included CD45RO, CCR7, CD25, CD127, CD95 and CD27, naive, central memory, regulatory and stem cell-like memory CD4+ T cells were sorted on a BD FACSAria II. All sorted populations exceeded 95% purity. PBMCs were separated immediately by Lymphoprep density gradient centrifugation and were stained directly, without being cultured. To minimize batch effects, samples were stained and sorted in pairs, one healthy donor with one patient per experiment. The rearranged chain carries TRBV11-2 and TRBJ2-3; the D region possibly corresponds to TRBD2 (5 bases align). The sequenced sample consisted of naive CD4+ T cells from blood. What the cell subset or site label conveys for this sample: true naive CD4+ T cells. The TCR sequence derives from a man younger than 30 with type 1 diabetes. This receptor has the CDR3 CASSLGLAPRPGDTQYF. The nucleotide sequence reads TGTGCCAGCAGCTTAGGGCTAGCTCCGCGACCCGGGGATACGCAGTATTTT. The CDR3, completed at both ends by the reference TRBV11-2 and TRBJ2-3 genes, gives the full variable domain EAGVAQSPRYKIIEKRQSVAFWCNPISGHATLYWYQQILGQGPKLLIQFQNNGVVDDSQLPKDRFSAERLKGVDSTLKIQPAKLEDSAVYLCASSLGLAPRPGDTQYFGPGTRLTVL.